The 23 T cell receptor beta chains below were found in one sample sequenced in a study of OX40 agonist ivuxolimab in advanced cancers. Libraries were constructed by the immunoSEQ multiplex PCR assay. What TCRdb holds here is the immuneACCESS table cut down to in-frame rearrangements. Part of the clones is not present; checked against another copy, under half of the missing clones reflect an unresolved V gene, and the others are unexplained. The sample contains more than 80,000 clones, 94% of them found a single time. Jointly, the top ten make up 2% to 3% of the sample. Sequenced material: CD4+ or CD8+ T cells sorted from blood, taken in a trial of the OX40 agonist ivuxolimab. The receptors shown here come from an adult with an advanced solid tumor such as melanoma, head and neck, liver or kidney cancer.

This clone came up once. The sample contains more than one DNA sequence encoding this CDR3. This sequence joins TRBV5-1 and TRBJ2-7; D is uncertain. From germline, CDR1 is SGHRS and CDR2 YFSETQ. Trimming shortened V by 0 bases and J by 1 base, and 5 bases separated the two germline ends. The CDR3 consists of 13 residues. The CDR3 DNA follows: TGCGCCAGCAGCTTGGCAAGTTCCTACGAGCAGTACTTC. Translated, it gives CASSLASSYEQYF.

The chain has TRBV4-1 and TRBJ1-4; D remains ambiguous. Germline CDR1 MGHRA, CDR2 YSYEKL. The V gene lost 3 bases and the J gene lost 8 bases, with 16 bases spanning the gap. This CDR3 contains 15 residues. The CDR3 reads CASSQLQPRAEKLFF. Written as DNA, the CDR3 is TGCGCCAGCAGCCAGTTACAGCCCCGTGCAGAAAAACTGTTTTTT.

This rearrangement joins TRBV6-1 to TRBJ2-2, with a weak D call TRBD2 (5 bases). The CDR3 covers 12 residues. Germline values: CDR1 MNHNS, CDR2 SASEGT. V was trimmed by 10 bases and J by 6 bases, leaving 12 bases between them. CDR3 nucleotides: TGTGCCATCATGGAGGTGGCCGGGGAGCTGTTTTTT. It yields the protein CAIMEVAGELFF.

CDR3 sequence (DNA): TGCGCCAGCAGTGTTCCGAGCCAAGGGGCGGACACCGGGGAGCTGTTTTTT. Its translation is CASSVPSQGADTGELFF. The chain recombines TRBV10-2 with TRBJ2-2; D might be TRBD1 (5 bases). Per germline, CDR1 WSHSY and CDR2 SAAADI. The V and J ends lost 4 bases and 3 bases respectively, with 18 bases between them. This CDR3 is built from 17 residues.

The rearrangement uses TRBV9 and TRBJ1-1; 9 nucleotides align to TRBD1. The CDR3 contains 15 residues. CDR1 is SGDLS, CDR2 YYNGEE, per germline. V dropped 4 bases and J dropped 3; count of bases not matched to a gene: 7. The CDR3 loop is CASSPTDRGDTEAFF. DNA of the CDR3: TGTGCCAGCAGCCCCACGGACAGGGGAGACACTGAAGCTTTCTTT.

V usage is TRBV7-9 and J usage is TRBJ1-5, with D uncertain. This CDR3 is 13 amino acids long. The germline V gene encodes CDR1 SEHNR and CDR2 FQNEAQ (reference sequence). V was trimmed by 2 bases and J by 0 bases, leaving 2 bases between them. CDR3 DNA sequence: TGTGCCAGCAGCTTAAATAGCAATCAGCCCCAGCATTTT. It yields the protein CASSLNSNQPQHF.

The CDR3 spells CASKHGPYSMGGYTF. CDR3 nucleotide sequence: TGTGCCAGCAAACACGGCCCTTACTCCATGGGTGGCTACACCTTC. The V call is TRBV6-6, the J call TRBJ1-2; D gene ambiguous. Per germline, CDR1 MNHNY and CDR2 SVGAGI (reference sequence). Trimming took off 7 bases at V and 7 bases at J, with 22 bases between the two ends. The CDR3 contains 15 residues.

This sequence joins TRBV4-1 and TRBJ1-5, with D possibly TRBD1 on 6 matching bases. Trimming took 2 bases from V and 3 from J, leaving 14 bases between them. Germline V CDR1 and CDR2: MGHRA, YSYEKL. The CDR3 runs to 16 residues. CDR3 coding DNA: TGCGCCAGCAGCCAACGATCAGGGGTCCCCAATCAGCCCCAGCATTTT. Translated, it gives CASSQRSGVPNQPQHF.

On this clone itself: The junction and the germline gene differ at one end; a read error may be behind it. J is TRBJ1-2 and V is TRBV7-9; possible D gene TRBD1, 5 bases. Looked up from germline, CDR1 is SEHNR and CDR2 is FQNEAQ (reference sequence). CDR3 size: 10 residues. The CDR3 DNA reads as TGTGCCAGCAGCTCTCGACAGCCCCACTTC. It yields the protein CASSSRQPHF. Variable domain in full (rest from reference TRBV7-9 and TRBJ1-2): DTGVSQNPRHKITKRGQNVTFRCDPISEHNRLYWYRQTLGQGPEFLTYFQNEAQLEKSRLLSDRFSAERPKGSFSTLEIQRTEQGDSAMYLCASSSRQPHFGSGTRLTVV.

The chain carries TRBV7-8 and TRBJ2-3, with a tentative D call TRBD2 (5 bases). The CDR3 length is 13 residues. Per the germline V gene, CDR1 is SGHVS and CDR2 is FQNEAQ. The V gene lost 0 bases and the J gene lost 4 bases, with 5 bases spanning the gap. The CDR3 DNA reads as TGTGCCAGCAGCTTAGCTAGCGCAGATACGCAGTATTTT. This sequence encodes CASSLASADTQYF. Full variable domain (rest looked up from reference TRBV7-8 and TRBJ2-3): GAGVSQSPRYKVAKRGQDVALRCDPISGHVSLFWYQQALGQGPEFLTYFQNEAQLDKSGLPSDRFFAERPEGSVSTLKIQRTQQEDSAVYLCASSLASADTQYFGPGTRLTVL.

The J gene is TRBJ2-5, the V gene TRBV13; no reliable D call. CDR1 and CDR2 (germline): PRHDT, FYEKMQ (reference sequence). V was pared by 2 bases and J by 3 bases, with 10 bases between. CDR3 length: 14 residues. For the CDR3, the DNA is TGTGCCAGCAGCTTAAAAACCAGAGAAGAGACCCAGTACTTC. Translated: CASSLKTREETQYF. The full variable domain, its missing parts supplied by reference TRBV13 and TRBJ2-5, is AAGVIQSPRHLIKEKRETATLKCYPIPRHDTVYWYQQGPGQDPQFLISFYEKMQSDKGSIPDRFSAQQFSDYHSELNMSSLELGDSALYFCASSLKTREETQYFGPGTRLLVL.

This rearrangement joins TRBV19 to TRBJ1-1; 7 bases line up with TRBD1. Unmatched junction bases numbered 5, after V lost 10 bases and J lost 3 bases. This CDR3 is built from 12 residues. Looked up from germline, CDR1 is LNHDA and CDR2 is SQIVND (reference sequence). The CDR3 loop is CANHTGDTEAFF. CDR3 nucleotide sequence: TGTGCCAACCATACAGGGGACACTGAAGCTTTCTTT.

V gene TRBV14 combines with J gene TRBJ2-3; 13 bases line up with TRBD2. The junction had 7 bases not matched to a gene; V was cut back by 4 bases and J by 6 bases. This CDR3 region has 16 residues. Germline loops: CDR1 SGHDN, CDR2 FVKESK. The CDR3 is CASSPILAGGPDTQYF. In nucleotides, the CDR3 is TGTGCCAGCAGCCCAATACTAGCGGGAGGGCCGGATACGCAGTATTTT. The variable domain in full, with the rest retrieved from reference TRBV14 and TRBJ2-3, is EAGVTQFPSHSVIEKGQTVTLRCDPISGHDNLYWYRRVMGKEIKFLLHFVKESKQDESGMPNNRFLAERTGGTYSTLKVQPAELEDSGVYFCASSPILAGGPDTQYFGPGTRLTVL.

V gene TRBV4-1 combines with J gene TRBJ2-7; D uncertain. CDR1 is MGHRA and CDR2 is YSYEKL in the germline V gene. Trimming took 0 bases from V and 3 from J, leaving 15 bases between them. The CDR3 is made up of 16 amino acids. The DNA for the CDR3 is TGCGCCAGCAGCCAAGACCCGGCGGAGAAGTTCTACGAGCAGTACTTC. Protein product: CASSQDPAEKFYEQYF.

The CDR3 bases are TGTGCCAGCAGCACAGCATTCGGGTTCACGGAAAAACTGTTTTTT. Its translation: CASSTAFGFTEKLFF. The V and J genes are TRBV27 and TRBJ1-4; D ambiguous. Trimming cost V 6 bases and J 8 bases, with 19 bases left between them. The CDR3 length is 15 residues. Germline values: CDR1 MNHEY, CDR2 SMNVEV (reference sequence).

Written as DNA, the CDR3 is TGTGCCAGCAGTGGGGGACTAGCGGGAGTCGAGCAGTACTTC. Translation gives CASSGGLAGVEQYF. This chain connects TRBV27 to TRBJ2-7; TRBD2 aligns across 14 bases. Per the germline V gene, CDR1 is MNHEY and CDR2 is SMNVEV (reference sequence). This CDR3 region has 14 residues. V dropped 5 bases and J dropped 6; count of bases not matched to a gene: 3.

The chain links TRBV27 to TRBJ2-3; TRBD2 matches at 11 bases. With 5 bases clipped from V and 4 bases from J, the junction kept 5 bases outside the gene matches. The CDR3 consists of 15 residues. Germline assignment: CDR1 MNHEY and CDR2 SMNVEV (reference sequence). In nucleotides, the CDR3 is TGTGCCAGCAGTCCTCTAGCGGGGGGCGCAGATACGCAGTATTTT. It specifies CASSPLAGGADTQYF.

The gene calls are TRBV29-1 and TRBJ1-2; D not certain. CDR1 is SQVTM, CDR2 ANQGSEA, per germline. Trimming cost V 7 bases and J 4 bases, with 10 bases left between them. The CDR3 extends over 11 amino acids. CDR3 sequence (DNA): TGCAGCGGAGTCTCTGCCTATGGCTACACCTTC. Its translation is CSGVSAYGYTF.

V gene TRBV29-1 combines with J gene TRBJ2-7; 7 nucleotides match TRBD1. V gave up 8 bases and J gave up 3 bases; unmatched junction bases: 7. The CDR3 contains 12 residues. CDR1 is SQVTM, CDR2 ANQGSEA, per germline. CDR3 in DNA: TGCAGCTTCAGGACAGGAGACTACGAGCAGTACTTC. Protein: CSFRTGDYEQYF.

V and J are TRBV13 and TRBJ1-2; D gene ambiguous. The germline CDR1 and CDR2 sequences are PRHDT and FYEKMQ (reference sequence). V gave up 0 bases and J gave up 4 bases, with 9 bases separating them. This CDR3 region has 14 residues. The CDR3 bases are TGTGCCAGCAGCTTAGGGCGGCGGAGCTATGGCTACACCTTC. This gives the protein CASSLGRRSYGYTF.

This chain links TRBV7-6 with TRBJ2-7; D tentatively reads TRBD1 or TRBD2 (5 bases each). Germline V gene sequence: CDR1 SGHVS, CDR2 FNYEAQ. The CDR3 is 14 residues long. V was cut by 1 base and J by 3 bases, with 10 bases left in between. The CDR3, as DNA: TGTGCCAGCAGCTTAGGGGACGGTAACTACGAGCAGTACTTC. Amino acids: CASSLGDGNYEQYF.

The chain links TRBV5-1 to TRBJ2-5; 8 positions agree with TRBD2. The germline V gene has CDR1 SGHRS and CDR2 YFSETQ. CDR3 length: 16 amino acids. V dropped 4 bases and J dropped 4; count of bases not matched to a gene: 12. In nucleotides, the CDR3 is TGCGCCAGCAGCGCCGTAGCGGGGAAAAATAGAGAGACCCAGTACTTC. It translates to CASSAVAGKNRETQYF.

V gene TRBV5-4 combines with J gene TRBJ1-1; D unresolved. The germline V gene has CDR1 SGHNT and CDR2 YYREEE (reference sequence). There are 13 residues in the CDR3. Between the trimmed V and J ends, which lost 1 base and 11 bases, there was a span of 15 bases. CDR3 residues: CASSLLGNEKAFF. The CDR3 bases are TGTGCCAGCAGCTTGCTAGGGAACGAGAAGGCTTTCTTT.